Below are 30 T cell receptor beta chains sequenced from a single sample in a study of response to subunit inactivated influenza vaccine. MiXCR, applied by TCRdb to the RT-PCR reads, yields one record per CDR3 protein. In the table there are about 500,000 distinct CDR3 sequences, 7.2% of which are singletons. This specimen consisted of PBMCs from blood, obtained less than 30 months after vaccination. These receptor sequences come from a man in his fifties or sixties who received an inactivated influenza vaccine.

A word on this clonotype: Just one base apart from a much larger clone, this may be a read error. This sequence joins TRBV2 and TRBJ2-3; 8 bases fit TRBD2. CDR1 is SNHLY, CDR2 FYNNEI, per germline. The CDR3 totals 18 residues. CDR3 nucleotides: TGTACCAGCAGTTTGGTGTCCCCCTTAGCGGGATGGGCAGATACGCAGTATTTT. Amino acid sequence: CTSSLVSPLAGWADTQYF. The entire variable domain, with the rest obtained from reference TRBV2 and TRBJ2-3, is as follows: EPEVTQTPSHQVTQMGQEVILRCVPISNHLYFYWYRQILGQKVEFLVSFYNNEISEKSEIFDDQFSVERPDGSNFTLKIRSTKLEDSAMYFCTSSLVSPLAGWADTQYFGPGTRLTVL.

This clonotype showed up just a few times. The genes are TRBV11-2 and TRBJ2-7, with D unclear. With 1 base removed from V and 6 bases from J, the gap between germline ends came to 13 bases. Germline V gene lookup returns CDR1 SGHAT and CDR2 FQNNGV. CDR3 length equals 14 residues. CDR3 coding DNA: TGTGCCAGCAGCTTAGCCGACGGCTTTACCGAGCAGTACTTC. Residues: CASSLADGFTEQYF.

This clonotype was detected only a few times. The CDR3 DNA reads as TGTGCCAGCGGGGCCATTTCCCTCGAGACCCAGTACTTC. Residues: CASGAISLETQYF. The chain carries TRBV5-6 and TRBJ2-5, with a possible D match to TRBD1 (5 bases). This CDR3 region has 13 residues. V lost 7 bases and J lost 5, with 15 bases in between. Germline V lookup: CDR1 SGHDT, CDR2 YYEEEE.

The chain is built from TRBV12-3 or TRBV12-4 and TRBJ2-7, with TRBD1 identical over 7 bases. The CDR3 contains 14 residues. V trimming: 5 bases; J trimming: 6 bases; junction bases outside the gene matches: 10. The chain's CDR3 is CASSKTGTASEQYF. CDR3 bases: TGTGCCAGCAGTAAAACGGGGACAGCCTCCGAGCAGTACTTC.

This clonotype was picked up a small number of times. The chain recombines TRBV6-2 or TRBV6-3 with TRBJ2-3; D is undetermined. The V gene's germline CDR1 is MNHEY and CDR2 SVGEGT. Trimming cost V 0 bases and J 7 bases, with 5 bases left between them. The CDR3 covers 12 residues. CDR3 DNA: TGTGCCAGCAGTTACTCGCAAAATACGCAGTATTTT. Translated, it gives CASSYSQNTQYF.

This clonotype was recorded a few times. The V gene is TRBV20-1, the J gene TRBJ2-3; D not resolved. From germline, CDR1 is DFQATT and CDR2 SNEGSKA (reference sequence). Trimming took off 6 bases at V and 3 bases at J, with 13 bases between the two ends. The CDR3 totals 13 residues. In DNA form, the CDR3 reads TGCAGTGCGGTCGGTTATGAAACAGATACGCAGTATTTT. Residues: CSAVGYETDTQYF.

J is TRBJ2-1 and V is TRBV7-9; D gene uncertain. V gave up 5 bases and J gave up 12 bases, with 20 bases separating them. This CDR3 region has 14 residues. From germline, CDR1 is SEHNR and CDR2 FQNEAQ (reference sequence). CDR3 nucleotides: TGTGCCAGCAGCCTTATCTCCCTCTGGGGATGGCAGTTCTTC. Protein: CASSLISLWGWQFF.

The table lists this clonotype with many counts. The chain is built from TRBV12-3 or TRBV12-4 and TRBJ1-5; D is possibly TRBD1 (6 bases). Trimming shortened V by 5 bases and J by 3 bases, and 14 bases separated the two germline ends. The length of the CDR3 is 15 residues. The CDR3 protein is CASSPDTGNNQPQHF. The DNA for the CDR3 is TGTGCCAGCAGTCCTGATACAGGGAACAATCAGCCCCAGCATTTT.

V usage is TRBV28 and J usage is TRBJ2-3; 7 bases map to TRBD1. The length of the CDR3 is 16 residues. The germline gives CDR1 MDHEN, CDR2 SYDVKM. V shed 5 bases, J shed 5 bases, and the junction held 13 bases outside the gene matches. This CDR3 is CASSLQTGRKGDTQYF. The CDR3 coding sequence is TGTGCCAGCAGTCTCCAGACAGGGCGGAAGGGAGATACGCAGTATTTT.

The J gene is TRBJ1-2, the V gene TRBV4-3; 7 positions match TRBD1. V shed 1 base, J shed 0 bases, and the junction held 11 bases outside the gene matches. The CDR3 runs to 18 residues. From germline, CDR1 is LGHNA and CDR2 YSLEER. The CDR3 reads CASSQGQGGFLANYGYTF. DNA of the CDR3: TGCGCCAGCAGCCAAGGACAGGGTGGGTTCTTGGCTAACTATGGCTACACCTTC.

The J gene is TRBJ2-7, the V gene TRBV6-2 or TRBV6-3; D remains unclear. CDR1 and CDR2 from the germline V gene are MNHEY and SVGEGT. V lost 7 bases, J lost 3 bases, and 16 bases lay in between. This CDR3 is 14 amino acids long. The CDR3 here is CASTESRKYYEQYF. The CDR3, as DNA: TGTGCCAGCACGGAGTCACGCAAGTACTACGAGCAGTACTTC.

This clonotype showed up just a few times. The CDR3 sequence: CASSPSVLAGGVNEQFF. DNA of the CDR3: TGTGCCAGCAGCCCCAGCGTCCTAGCGGGAGGTGTTAATGAGCAGTTCTTC. The chain carries TRBV7-6 and TRBJ2-1; TRBD2 matches 11 bases. CDR1 and CDR2 (germline): SGHVS, FNYEAQ. J lost 7 bases, V lost 5 bases, and 13 bases had no gene match. This CDR3 is built from 17 residues.

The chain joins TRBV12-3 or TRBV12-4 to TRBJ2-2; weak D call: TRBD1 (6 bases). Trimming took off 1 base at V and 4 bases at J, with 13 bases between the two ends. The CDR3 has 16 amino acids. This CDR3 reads CASSLEPQGTTGELFF. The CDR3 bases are TGTGCCAGCAGTTTAGAGCCCCAGGGGACCACCGGGGAGCTGTTTTTT.

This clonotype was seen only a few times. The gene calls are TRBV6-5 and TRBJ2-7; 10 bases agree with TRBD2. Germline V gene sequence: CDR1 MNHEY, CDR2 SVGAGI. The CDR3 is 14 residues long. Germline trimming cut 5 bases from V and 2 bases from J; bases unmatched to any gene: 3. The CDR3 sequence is CASSTSGAPYEQYF. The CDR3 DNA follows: TGTGCCAGCAGTACTAGCGGGGCCCCCTACGAGCAGTACTTC.

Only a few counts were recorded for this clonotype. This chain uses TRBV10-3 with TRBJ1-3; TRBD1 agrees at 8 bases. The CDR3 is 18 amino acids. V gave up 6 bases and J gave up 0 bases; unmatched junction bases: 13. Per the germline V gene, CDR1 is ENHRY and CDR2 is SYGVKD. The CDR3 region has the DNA TGTGCCATCAGGGACAGGGCCTCCCTGTGGAGCTCTGGAAACACCATATATTTT. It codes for CAIRDRASLWSSGNTIYF.

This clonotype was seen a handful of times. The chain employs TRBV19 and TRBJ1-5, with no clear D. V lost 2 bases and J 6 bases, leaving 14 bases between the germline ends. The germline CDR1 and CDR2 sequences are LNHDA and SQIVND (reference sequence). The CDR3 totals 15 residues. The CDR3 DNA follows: TGTGCCAGTAGTATATACAGTGGGGTCGGTCAGCCCCAGCATTTT. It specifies CASSIYSGVGQPQHF.

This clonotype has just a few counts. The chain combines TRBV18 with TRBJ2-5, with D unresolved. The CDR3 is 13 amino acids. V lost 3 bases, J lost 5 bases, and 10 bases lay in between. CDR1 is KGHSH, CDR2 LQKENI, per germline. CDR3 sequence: CASSPFMGETQYF. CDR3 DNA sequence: TGTGCCAGCTCACCCTTCATGGGTGAGACCCAGTACTTC.

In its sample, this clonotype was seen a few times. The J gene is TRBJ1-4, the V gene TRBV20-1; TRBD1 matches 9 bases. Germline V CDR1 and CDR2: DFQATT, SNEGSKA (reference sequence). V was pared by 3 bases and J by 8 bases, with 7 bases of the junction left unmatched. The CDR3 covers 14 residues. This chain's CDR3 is CSASQTGGREKLFF. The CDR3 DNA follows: TGCAGTGCTAGTCAGACAGGGGGAAGGGAAAAACTGTTTTTT.

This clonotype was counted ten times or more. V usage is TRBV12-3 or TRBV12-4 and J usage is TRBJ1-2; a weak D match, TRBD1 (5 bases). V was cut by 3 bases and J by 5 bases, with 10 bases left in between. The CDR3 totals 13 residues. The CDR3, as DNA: TGTGCCAGCAGTTTCGGCCGGGGGTATGGCTACACCTTC. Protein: CASSFGRGYGYTF.

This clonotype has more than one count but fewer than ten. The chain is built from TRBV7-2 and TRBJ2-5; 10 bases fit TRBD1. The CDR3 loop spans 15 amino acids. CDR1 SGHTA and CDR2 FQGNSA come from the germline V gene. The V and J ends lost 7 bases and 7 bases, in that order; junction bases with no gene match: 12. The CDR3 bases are TGTGCCAGCAAAATGACAGGGGGCAGCGGTGCGACCCAGTACTTC. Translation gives CASKMTGGSGATQYF.

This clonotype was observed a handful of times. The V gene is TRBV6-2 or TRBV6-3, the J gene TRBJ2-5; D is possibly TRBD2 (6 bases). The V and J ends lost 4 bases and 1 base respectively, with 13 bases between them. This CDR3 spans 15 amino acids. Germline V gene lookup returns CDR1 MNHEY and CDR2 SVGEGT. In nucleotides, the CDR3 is TGTGCCAGCAGTTCCTACGGACTACCCCAAGAGACCCAGTACTTC. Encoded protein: CASSSYGLPQETQYF.

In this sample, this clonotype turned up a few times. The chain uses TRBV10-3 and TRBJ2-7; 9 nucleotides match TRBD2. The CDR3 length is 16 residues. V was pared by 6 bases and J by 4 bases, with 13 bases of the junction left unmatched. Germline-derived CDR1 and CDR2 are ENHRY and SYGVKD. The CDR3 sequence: CAISLTSSGNMYEQYF. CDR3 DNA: TGTGCCATCAGCCTAACATCTAGCGGGAATATGTACGAGCAGTACTTC.

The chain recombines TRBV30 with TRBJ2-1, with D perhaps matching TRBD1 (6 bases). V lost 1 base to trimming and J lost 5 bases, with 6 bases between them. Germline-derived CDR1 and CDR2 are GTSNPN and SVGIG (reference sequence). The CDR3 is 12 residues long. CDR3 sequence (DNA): TGTGCCTGGAGTGGGGGGCACAATGAGCAGTTCTTC. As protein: CAWSGGHNEQFF.

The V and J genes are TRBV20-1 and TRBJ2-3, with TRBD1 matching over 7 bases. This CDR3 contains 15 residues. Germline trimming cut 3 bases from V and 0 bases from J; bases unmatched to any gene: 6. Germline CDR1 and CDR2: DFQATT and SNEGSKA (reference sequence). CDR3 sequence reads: CSARMYRGSTDTQYF. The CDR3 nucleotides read TGCAGTGCTAGGATGTACAGGGGTAGCACAGATACGCAGTATTTT.

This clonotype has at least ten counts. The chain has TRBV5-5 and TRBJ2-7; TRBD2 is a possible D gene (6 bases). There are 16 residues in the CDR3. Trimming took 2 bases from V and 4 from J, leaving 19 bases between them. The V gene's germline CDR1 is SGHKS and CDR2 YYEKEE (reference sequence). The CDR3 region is CASSFSWGEFPYEQYF. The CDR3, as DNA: TGTGCCAGCAGCTTTTCGTGGGGGGAGTTTCCTTACGAGCAGTACTTC.

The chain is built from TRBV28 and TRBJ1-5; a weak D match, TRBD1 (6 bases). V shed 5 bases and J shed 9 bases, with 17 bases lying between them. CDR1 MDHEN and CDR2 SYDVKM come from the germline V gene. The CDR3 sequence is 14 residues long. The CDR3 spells CASSAKAGAGPQHF. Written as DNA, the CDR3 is TGTGCCAGCAGTGCGAAGGCAGGGGCCGGGCCCCAGCATTTT.

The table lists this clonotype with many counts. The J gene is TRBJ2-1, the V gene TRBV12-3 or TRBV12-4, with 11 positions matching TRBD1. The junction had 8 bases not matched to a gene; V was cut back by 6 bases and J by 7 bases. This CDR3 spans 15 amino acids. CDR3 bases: TGTGCCAGCAGCAACCTCCGGGACAGGGGGAATGAGCAGTTCTTC. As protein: CASSNLRDRGNEQFF.

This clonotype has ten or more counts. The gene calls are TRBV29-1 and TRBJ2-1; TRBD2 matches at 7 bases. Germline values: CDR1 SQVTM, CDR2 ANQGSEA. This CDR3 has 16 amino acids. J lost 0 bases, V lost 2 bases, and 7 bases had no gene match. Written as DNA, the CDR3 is TGCAGCGTTGAACCCCGGGGCGGGAGCTCCTACAATGAGCAGTTCTTC. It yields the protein CSVEPRGGSSYNEQFF.

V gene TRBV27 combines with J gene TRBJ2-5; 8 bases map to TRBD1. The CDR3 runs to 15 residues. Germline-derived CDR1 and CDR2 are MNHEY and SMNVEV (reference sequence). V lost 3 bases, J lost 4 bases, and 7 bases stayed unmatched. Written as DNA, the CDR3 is TGTGCCAGCAGTTTGGGACAGGAAGGCTTAGAGACCCAGTACTTC. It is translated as CASSLGQEGLETQYF.

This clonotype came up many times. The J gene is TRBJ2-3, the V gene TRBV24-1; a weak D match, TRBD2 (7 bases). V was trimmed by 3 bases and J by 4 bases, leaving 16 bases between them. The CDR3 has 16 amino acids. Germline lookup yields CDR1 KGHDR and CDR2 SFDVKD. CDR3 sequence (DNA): TGTGCCACCAGTGATCCCACTGGAGGGGGGGCAGATACGCAGTATTTT. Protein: CATSDPTGGGADTQYF.